The rows below give T cell receptor beta chains drawn from one sample of a study of blood T cells in healthy people across ages. TCRdb passed the 5' RACE reads through MiXCR, listing each CDR3 protein once. In the table there are about 680,000 distinct CDR3 sequences, approximately 50% of which are singletons. The sample comprised blood. These receptors originate from a woman aged 55-70 years in good health. Each CDR3 is given with its conserved first and last residue. The D gene is left open where the match is weak. Some rows have no size entry. The others give once, few or many, or a class for an expanded clone.

>-|TRBV29-1|-|TRBJ1-1
TGCAGCTTCTCTCGGGGTTGGACTGAAGCTTTCTTT
CSFSRGWTEAFF
>-|TRBV15|once|TRBJ2-4
TGTGCCACCAGCAGAGGGTTTGACATTCAGTACTTC
CATSRGFDIQYF
>-|TRBV7-9|-|TRBJ2-4
TGTGCCAGCAGCTTAGTCGGGGGGCAAAACATTCAGTACTTC
CASSLVGGQNIQYF
>TRBD2|TRBV10-3|-|TRBJ2-3
TGTGCCATCGGTGAGTTTAGCGGGAGAGCCCAAGATACGCAGTATTTT
CAIGEFSGRAQDTQYF
>-|TRBV7-9|many|TRBJ2-7
TGTGCCAGCAGCTTTAATCGGGACGGGGTTACTAATATGGGCGAGCAGTACTTC
CASSFNRDGVTNMGEQYF
>-|TRBV9|-|TRBJ2-3
TGTGCCAGCAGCGTAGTAGGCTCTAGCACAGATACGCAGTATTTT
CASSVVGSSTDTQYF
>-|TRBV28|-|TRBJ2-7
TGTGCCAGCAGTTCGTTTAAAGCGGGTTGGTCCTACGAGCAGTACTTC
CASSSFKAGWSYEQYF
>-|TRBV27|-|TRBJ2-1
TGTGCCAGCAGTCCGGGGCCTAGCGCTTACAATGAGCAGTTCTTC
CASSPGPSAYNEQFF
>TRBD2|TRBV25-1|once|TRBJ2-5
TGTGCCAGCAGTGATAGCGGGAGGGGCTACAATGAGCAGTACTTC
CASSDSGRGYNEQYF
>-|TRBV6-5|-|TRBJ2-3
TGTGCCAGCAGGCTGGACAGCACAGATACGCAGTATTTT
CASRLDSTDTQYF
>-|TRBV2|-|TRBJ2-4
TGTGCCAGCAGCGGGACCAAAAACATTCAGTACTTC
CASSGTKNIQYF
>TRBD1|TRBV20-1|-|TRBJ2-5
TGCAGTGCCCCAGAGGCCAGGGGGTACCAAGAGACCCAGTACTTC
CSAPEARGYQETQYF
>-|TRBV2|few|TRBJ2-1
TGTGCCAGCAGGCCTCCGGGACCCAATGAGCAGTTCTTC
CASRPPGPNEQFF
>-|TRBV6-5|-|TRBJ1-1
TGTGCCAGCTGGGGGACTTTGAACACTGAAGCTTTCTTT
CASWGTLNTEAFF
>TRBD2|TRBV20-1|once|TRBJ2-7
TGCAGTGCTAGAGATCGTAAAGGACTAGCGGTAACAAATGAGCAGTACTTC
CSARDRKGLAVTNEQYF
>-|TRBV7-2|-|TRBJ2-7
TGTGCCAGCAGCTTAGCTCCCCTGTTCTCCTACGAGCAGTACTTC
CASSLAPLFSYEQYF
>TRBD2|TRBV29-1|-|TRBJ2-7
TGCAGCGTTGGATTGGTAGCGGGTCTTGGCAATGGGCAGTACTTC
CSVGLVAGLGNGQYF
>-|TRBV4-3|many|TRBJ2-7
TGCGCCAGCAGCCAAGTGGTCGGCTACGAGCAGTACTTC
CASSQVVGYEQYF